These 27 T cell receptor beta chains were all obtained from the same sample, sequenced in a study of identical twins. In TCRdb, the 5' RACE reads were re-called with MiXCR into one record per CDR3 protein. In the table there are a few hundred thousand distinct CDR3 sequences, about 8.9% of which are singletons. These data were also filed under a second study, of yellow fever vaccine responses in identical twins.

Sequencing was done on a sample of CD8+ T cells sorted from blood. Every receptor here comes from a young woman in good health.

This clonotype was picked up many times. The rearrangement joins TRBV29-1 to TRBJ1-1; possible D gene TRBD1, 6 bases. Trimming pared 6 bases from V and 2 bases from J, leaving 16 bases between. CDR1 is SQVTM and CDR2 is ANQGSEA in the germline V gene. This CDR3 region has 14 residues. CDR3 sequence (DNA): TGCAGCGTCGTTTCGGACAGACTTAACACTGAAGCTTTCTTT. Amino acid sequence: CSVVSDRLNTEAFF.

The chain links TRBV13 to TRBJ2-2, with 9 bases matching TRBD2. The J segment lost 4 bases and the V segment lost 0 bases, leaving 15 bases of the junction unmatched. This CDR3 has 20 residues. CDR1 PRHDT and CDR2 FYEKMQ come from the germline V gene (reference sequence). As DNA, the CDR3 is TGTGCCAGCAGCTTAGGTGCTCCCATGGCGGGGGGGCCTGGCACCGGGGAGCTGTTTTTT. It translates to CASSLGAPMAGGPGTGELFF.

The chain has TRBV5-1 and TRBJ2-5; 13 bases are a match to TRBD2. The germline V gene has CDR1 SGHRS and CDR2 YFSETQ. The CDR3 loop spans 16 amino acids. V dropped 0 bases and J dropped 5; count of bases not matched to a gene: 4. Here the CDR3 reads CASSLDLTSGGETQYF. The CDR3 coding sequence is TGCGCCAGCAGCTTGGACCTGACTAGCGGGGGGGAGACCCAGTACTTC.

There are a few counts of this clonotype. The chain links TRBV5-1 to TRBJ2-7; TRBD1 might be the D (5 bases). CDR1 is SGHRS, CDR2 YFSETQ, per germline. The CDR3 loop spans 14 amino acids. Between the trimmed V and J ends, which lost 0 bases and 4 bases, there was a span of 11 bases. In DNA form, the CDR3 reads TGCGCCAGCAGCTTGGGTGGTGCAGGGTACGAGCAGTACTTC. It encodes CASSLGGAGYEQYF.

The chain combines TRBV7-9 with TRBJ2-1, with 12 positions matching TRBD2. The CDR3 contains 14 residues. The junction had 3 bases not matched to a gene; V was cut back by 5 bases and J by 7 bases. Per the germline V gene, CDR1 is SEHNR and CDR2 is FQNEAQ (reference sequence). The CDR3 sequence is CASSGLAGLNEQFF. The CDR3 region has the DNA TGTGCCAGCAGCGGACTAGCGGGATTAAATGAGCAGTTCTTC.

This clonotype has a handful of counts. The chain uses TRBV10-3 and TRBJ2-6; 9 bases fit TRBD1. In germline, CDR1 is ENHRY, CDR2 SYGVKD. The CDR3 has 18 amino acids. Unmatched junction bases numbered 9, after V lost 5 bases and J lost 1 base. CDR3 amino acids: CAISTNRGLESGANVLTF. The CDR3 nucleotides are TGTGCCATCAGTACGAACAGGGGGCTCGAGTCTGGGGCCAACGTCCTGACTTTC.

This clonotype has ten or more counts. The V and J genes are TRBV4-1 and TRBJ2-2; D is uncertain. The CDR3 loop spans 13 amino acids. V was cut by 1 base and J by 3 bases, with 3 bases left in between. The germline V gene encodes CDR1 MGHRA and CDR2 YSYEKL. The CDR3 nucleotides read TGCGCCAGCAGCCAAGGGCACACCGGGGAGCTGTTTTTT. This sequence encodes CASSQGHTGELFF.

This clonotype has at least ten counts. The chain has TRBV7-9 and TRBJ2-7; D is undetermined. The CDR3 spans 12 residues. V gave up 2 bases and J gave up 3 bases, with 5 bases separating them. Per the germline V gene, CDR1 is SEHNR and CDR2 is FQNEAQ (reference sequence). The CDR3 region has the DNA TGTGCCAGCAGCTTACTCGTCTACGAGCAGTACTTC. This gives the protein CASSLLVYEQYF.

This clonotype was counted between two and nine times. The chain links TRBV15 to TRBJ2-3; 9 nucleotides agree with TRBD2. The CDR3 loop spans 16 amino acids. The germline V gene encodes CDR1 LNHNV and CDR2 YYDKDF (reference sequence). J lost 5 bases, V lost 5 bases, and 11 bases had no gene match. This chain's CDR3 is CATSGPEWTSEDTQYF. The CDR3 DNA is TGTGCCACCAGCGGACCCGAATGGACTAGCGAAGATACGCAGTATTTT. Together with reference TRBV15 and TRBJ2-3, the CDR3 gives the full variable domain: DAMVIQNPRYQVTQFGKPVTLSCSQTLNHNVMYWYQQKSSQAPKLLFHYYDKDFNNEADTPDNFQSRRPNTSFCFLDIRSPGLGDTAMYLCATSGPEWTSEDTQYFGPGTRLTVL.

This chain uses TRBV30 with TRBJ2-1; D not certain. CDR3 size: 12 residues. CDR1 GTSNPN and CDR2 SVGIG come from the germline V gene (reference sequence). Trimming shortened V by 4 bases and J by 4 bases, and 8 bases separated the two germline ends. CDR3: CAWNYGYNEQFF. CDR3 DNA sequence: TGTGCCTGGAACTATGGGTACAATGAGCAGTTCTTC.

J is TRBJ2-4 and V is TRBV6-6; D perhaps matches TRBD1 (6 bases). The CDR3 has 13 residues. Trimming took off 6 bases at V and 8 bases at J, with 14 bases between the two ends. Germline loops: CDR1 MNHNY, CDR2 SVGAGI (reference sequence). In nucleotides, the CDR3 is TGTGCCAGCAGCTCCGGGACACATGACATTCAGTACTTC. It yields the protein CASSSGTHDIQYF.

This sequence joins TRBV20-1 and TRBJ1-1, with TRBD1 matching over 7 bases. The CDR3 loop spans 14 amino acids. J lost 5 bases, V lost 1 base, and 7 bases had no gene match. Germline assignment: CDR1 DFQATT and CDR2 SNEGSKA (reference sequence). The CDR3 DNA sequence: TGCAGTGCTAGAGGGGTCGGACAGGATACTGAAGCTTTCTTT. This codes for CSARGVGQDTEAFF.

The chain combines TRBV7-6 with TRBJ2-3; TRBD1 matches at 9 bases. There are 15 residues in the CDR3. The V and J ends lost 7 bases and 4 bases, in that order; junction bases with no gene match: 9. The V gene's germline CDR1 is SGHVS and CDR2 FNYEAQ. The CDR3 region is CASNPTGGWSDTQYF. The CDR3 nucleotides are TGTGCCAGCAACCCGACAGGGGGTTGGTCAGATACGCAGTATTTT. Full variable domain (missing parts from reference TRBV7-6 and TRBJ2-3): GAGVSQSPRYKVTKRGQDVALRCDPISGHVSLYWYRQALGQGPEFLTYFNYEAQQDKSGLPNDRFSAERPEGSISTLTIQRTEQRDSAMYRCASNPTGGWSDTQYFGPGTRLTVL.

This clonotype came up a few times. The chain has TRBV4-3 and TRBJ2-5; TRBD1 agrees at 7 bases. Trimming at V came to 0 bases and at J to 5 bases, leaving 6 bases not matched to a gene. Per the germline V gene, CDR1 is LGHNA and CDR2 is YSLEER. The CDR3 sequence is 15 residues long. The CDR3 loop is CASSQEQGYAETQYF. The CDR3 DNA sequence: TGCGCCAGCAGCCAAGAACAGGGGTATGCGGAGACCCAGTACTTC.

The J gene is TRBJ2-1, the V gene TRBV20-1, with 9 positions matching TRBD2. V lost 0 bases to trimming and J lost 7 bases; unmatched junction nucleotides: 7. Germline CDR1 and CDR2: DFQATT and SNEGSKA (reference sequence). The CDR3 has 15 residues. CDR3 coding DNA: TGCAGTGCTAGAGATTTCCTAGCGGGGTGGAATGAGCAGTTCTTC. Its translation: CSARDFLAGWNEQFF.

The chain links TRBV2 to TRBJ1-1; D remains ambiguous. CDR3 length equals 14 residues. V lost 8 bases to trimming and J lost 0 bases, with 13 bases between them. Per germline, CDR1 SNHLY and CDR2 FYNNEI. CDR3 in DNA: TGTGCCAGCTGCCCGGCCTACTTGAACACTGAAGCTTTCTTT. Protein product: CASCPAYLNTEAFF. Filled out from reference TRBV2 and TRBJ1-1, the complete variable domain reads EPEVTQTPSHQVTQMGQEVILRCVPISNHLYFYWYRQILGQKVEFLVSFYNNEISEKSEIFDDQFSVERPDGSNFTLKIRSTKLEDSAMYFCASCPAYLNTEAFFGQGTRLTVV.

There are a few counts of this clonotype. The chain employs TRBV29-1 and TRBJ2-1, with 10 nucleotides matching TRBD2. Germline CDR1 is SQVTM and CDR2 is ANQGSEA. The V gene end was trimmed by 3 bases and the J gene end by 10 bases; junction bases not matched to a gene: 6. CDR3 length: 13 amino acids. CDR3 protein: CSVEFGGLAEQFF. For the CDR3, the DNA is TGCAGCGTTGAGTTCGGGGGACTAGCGGAGCAGTTCTTC.

CDR3 sequence reads: CASHPGLVYEQYF. The CDR3 coding sequence is TGTGCCAGTCATCCGGGACTAGTCTACGAGCAGTACTTC. V gene TRBV2 combines with J gene TRBJ2-7; TRBD2 aligns across 8 bases. The CDR3 is 13 residues long. The germline V gene has CDR1 SNHLY and CDR2 FYNNEI. Germline trimming cut 9 bases from V and 3 bases from J; bases unmatched to any gene: 7. Using reference TRBV2 and TRBJ2-7 for the parts outside the CDR3, the full variable domain is EPEVTQTPSHQVTQMGQEVILRCVPISNHLYFYWYRQILGQKVEFLVSFYNNEISEKSEIFDDQFSVERPDGSNFTLKIRSTKLEDSAMYFCASHPGLVYEQYFGPGTRLTVT.

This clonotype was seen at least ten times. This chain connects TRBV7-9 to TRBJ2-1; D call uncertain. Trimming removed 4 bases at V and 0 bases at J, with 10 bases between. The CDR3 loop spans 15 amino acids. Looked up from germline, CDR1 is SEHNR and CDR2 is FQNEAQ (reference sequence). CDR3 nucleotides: TGTGCCAGCAGCTCAACAGCAAGCTCCTACAATGAGCAGTTCTTC. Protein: CASSSTASSYNEQFF.

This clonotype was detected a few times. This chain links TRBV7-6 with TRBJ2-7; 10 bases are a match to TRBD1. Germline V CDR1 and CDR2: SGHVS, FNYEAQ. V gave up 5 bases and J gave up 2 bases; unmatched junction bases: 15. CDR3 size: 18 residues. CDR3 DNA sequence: TGTGCCAGCAGCCCTGTTATGCCGGGGACAGGGGCAACCTACGAGCAGTACTTC. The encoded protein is CASSPVMPGTGATYEQYF.

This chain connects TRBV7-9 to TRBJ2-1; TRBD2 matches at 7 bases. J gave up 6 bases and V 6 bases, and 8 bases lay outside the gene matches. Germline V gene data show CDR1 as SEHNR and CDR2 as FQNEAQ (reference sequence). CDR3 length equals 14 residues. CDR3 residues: CASSPGLVGNEQFF. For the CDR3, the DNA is TGTGCCAGCAGTCCCGGACTAGTTGGCAATGAGCAGTTCTTC.

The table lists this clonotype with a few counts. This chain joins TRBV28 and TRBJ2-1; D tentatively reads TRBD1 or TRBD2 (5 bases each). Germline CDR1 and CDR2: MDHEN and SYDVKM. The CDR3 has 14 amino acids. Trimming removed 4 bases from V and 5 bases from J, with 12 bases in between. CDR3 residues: CASSSGPEDNEQFF. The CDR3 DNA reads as TGTGCCAGCAGTTCGGGACCAGAGGACAATGAGCAGTTCTTC. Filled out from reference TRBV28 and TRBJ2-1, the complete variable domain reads DVKVTQSSRYLVKRTGEKVFLECVQDMDHENMFWYRQDPGLGLRLIYFSYDVKMKEKGDIPEGYSVSREKKERFSLILESASTNQTSMYLCASSSGPEDNEQFFGPGTRLTVL.

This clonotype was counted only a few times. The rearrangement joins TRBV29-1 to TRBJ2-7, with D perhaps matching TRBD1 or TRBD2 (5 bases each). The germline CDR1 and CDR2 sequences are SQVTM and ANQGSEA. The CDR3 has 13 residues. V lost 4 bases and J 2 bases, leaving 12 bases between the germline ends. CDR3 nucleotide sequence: TGCAGCGTTGTTGAGGGGTTCCCCTACGAGCAGTACTTC. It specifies CSVVEGFPYEQYF.

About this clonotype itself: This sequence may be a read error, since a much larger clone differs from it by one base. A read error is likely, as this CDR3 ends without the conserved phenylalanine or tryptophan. The CDR3 nucleotides are TGTGCCAGCAGCGCAGGGGGCCCGGAAAACATTCAGTACCTC. It codes for CASSAGGPENIQYL. This chain connects TRBV7-9 to TRBJ2-4; 8 nucleotides agree with TRBD1. V shed 5 bases, J shed 5 bases, and the junction held 5 bases outside the gene matches. The CDR3 is 14 residues long. CDR1 is SEHNR and CDR2 is FQNEAQ in the germline V gene (reference sequence).

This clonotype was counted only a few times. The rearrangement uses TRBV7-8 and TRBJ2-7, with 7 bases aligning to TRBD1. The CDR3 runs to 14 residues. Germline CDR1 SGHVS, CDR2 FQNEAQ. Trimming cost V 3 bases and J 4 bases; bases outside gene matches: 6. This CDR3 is CASSLATGEYEQYF. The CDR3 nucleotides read TGTGCCAGCAGCTTGGCTACAGGGGAATACGAGCAGTACTTC.

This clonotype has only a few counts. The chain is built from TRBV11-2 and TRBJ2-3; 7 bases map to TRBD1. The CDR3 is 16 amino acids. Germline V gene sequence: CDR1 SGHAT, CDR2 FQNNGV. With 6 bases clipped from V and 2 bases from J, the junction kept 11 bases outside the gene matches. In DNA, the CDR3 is TGTGCCAGCAGTCCAACAGGGCAGGGGGTCACAGATACGCAGTATTTT. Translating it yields CASSPTGQGVTDTQYF.

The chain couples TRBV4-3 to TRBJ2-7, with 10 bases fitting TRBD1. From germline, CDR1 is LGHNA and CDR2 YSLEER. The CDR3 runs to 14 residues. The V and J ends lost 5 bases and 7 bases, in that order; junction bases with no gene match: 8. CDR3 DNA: TGCGCCAGCAGCAGGGACAGGGGATGGGGGGAGCAGTACTTC. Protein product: CASSRDRGWGEQYF.